This T cell receptor (beta chain) was observed in a study of blood T cell repertoires in COVID-19 (dated by TCRdb to 2018 to 2020). About the full investigation: Collaborator samples came from the United States, Italy and Spain and covered acute and convalescent phases of COVID-19. The samples were drawn from the first 160 participants of the ongoing ImmuneRACE study and from roughly 1,300 subjects provided by 6 global collaborators. HLA class I and class II types, where available, came from metadata supplied by the sample provider rather than from assay-based typing. The prospective study material was composed of cDNA or gDNA derived from T cells, B-cell-depleted T cells, or PBMCs. The dataset comprised deeply sampled blood TCRbeta repertoires from subjects exposed to, actively infected with, or recovered from COVID-19. The sample metadata nearly always contained a de-identified subject ID, COVID-19 status, age in years and sex. The repertoires were released in a freely available public database meant as a resource for research on the immune response to SARS-CoV-2.

Each collaborating institution followed its own protocols to collect whole blood in K2EDTA tubes. For TCRbeta analysis, collaborators shipped samples as frozen whole blood, isolated PBMCs, or DNA extracted from either of those sample types. As concerns this clone: It has no known antigen specificity. The sample holds no much larger clone one base away, and base qualities are not on file.

The immunoSEQ Assay, a bias-controlled multiplex PCR, was used to amplify TCRbeta CDR3 regions from genomic DNA. The authors' analysis ran thus. The number of nucleated cells in each sample was estimated from the amplification of reference gene primers within the assay. Sequence reads were collapsed and filtered to measure the absolute abundance of every unique TCRbeta CDR3 rearrangement. Productive Simpson clonality was computed per sample as the square root of Simpson's diversity index over productive rearrangements. TCRdb stores this immuneACCESS table with in-frame sequences only. Part of the clones is absent; in the studies checked, under half of the shortfall reflects unresolved V genes, and no reason is known for the rest. Clone size and V and J calls were adopted from that table, with D and trimming inferred from the DNA. Recorded for this sample are 150,000 or so clones; around three quarters of them occurred a single time. Clones ranked in the top ten supply roughly 1.8% of the sample.

The research as a whole found: Clinical and demographic metadata were provided uncurated, with the amount varying by source and participant.

The germline V gene encodes CDR1 SGDLS and CDR2 YYNGEE. Unmatched junction bases come to 5, with V trimmed by 3 bases and J by 0 bases. CDR3 length: 16 amino acids, cysteine to phenylalanine. Only the CDR3 portion is preserved as DNA: 48 bases, with reading frame beginning at the first base. This sequence was found in a man older than 75 with acute or convalescent COVID-19. Material for sequencing was peripheral blood. Rearrangement joined TRBV9 to TRBJ2-4, with TRBD2 identical over 8 junction bases. The CDR3 corresponds to CASSAPGGGAKNIQYF. The nucleotide sequence reads TGTGCCAGCAGCGCCCCCGGGGGGGGAGCCAAAAACATTCAGTACTTC. The CDR3 plus the reference TRBV9 and TRBJ2-4 genes for the other parts give the full variable domain: DSGVTQTPKHLITATGQRVTLRCSPRSGDLSVYWYQQSLDQGLQFLIQYYNGEERAKGNILERFSAQQFPDLHSELNLSSLELGDSALYFCASSAPGGGAKNIQYFGAGTRLSVL.